This T cell receptor (beta chain) derives from a study of OX40 agonist ivuxolimab in advanced cancers. TCRdb's copy holds only in-frame clones and misses some; the assay was immunoSEQ multiplex PCR. The repertoire holds just over 20,000 clones, with more than 65% as singletons. The germline V gene has CDR1 SQVTM and CDR2 ANQGSEA. The CDR3 is 14 amino acids. Trimming cost V 7 bases and J 2 bases; bases outside gene matches: 5. Sampled blood was obtained at baseline, cycle 4 day 1, and cycle 7 day 1. This clonotype originated in an adult with an advanced solid tumor such as melanoma, head and neck, liver or kidney cancer. This chain joins TRBV29-1 and TRBJ2-1; 10 nucleotides match TRBD2. Sample: CD4+ or CD8+ T cells sorted from blood, taken in a trial of the OX40 agonist ivuxolimab. CDR3 protein: CSARLAGTYNEQFF. The CDR3 region has the DNA TGCAGCGCCCGACTAGCGGGTACCTACAATGAGCAGTTCTTC.